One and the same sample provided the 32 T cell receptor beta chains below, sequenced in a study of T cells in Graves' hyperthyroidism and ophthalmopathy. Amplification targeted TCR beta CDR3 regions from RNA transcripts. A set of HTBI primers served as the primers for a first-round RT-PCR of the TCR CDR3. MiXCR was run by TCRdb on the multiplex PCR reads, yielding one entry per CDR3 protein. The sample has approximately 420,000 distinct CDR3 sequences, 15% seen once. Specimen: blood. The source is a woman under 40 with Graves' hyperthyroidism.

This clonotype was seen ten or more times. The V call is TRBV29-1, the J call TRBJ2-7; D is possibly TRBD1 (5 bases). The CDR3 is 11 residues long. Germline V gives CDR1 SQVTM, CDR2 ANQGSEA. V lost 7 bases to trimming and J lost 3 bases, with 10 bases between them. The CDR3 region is CSAIDSYEQYF. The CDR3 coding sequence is TGCAGCGCAATCGACAGCTACGAGCAGTACTTC.

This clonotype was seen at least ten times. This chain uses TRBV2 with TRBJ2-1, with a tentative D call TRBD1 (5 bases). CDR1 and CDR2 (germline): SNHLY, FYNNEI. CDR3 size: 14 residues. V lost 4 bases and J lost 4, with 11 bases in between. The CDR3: CASSADSLYNEQFF. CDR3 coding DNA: TGTGCCAGCAGTGCTGACAGCCTTTACAATGAGCAGTTCTTC.

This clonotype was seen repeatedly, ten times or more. As DNA, the CDR3 is TGTGCCAGCAGCTTAGATCTTGCGGCAGGGAGAGCCTATGGCTACACCTTC. Translated: CASSLDLAAGRAYGYTF. This sequence joins TRBV11-2 and TRBJ1-2, with D tentatively TRBD1 (5 bases). CDR1 and CDR2 (germline): SGHAT, FQNNGV. CDR3 length: 17 residues. The germline V and J ends were trimmed by 0 bases and 4 bases, with 18 bases remaining between them.

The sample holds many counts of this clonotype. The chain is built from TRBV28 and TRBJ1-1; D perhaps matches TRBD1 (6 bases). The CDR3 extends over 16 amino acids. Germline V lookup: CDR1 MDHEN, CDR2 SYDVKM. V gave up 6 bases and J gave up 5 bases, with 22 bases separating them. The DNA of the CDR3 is TGTGCCAGCAGATCGTTTGCCGGGACAAAAAGGACTGAAGCTTTCTTT. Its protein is CASRSFAGTKRTEAFF. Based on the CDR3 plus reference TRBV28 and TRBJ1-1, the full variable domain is DVKVTQSSRYLVKRTGEKVFLECVQDMDHENMFWYRQDPGLGLRLIYFSYDVKMKEKGDIPEGYSVSREKKERFSLILESASTNQTSMYLCASRSFAGTKRTEAFFGQGTRLTVV.

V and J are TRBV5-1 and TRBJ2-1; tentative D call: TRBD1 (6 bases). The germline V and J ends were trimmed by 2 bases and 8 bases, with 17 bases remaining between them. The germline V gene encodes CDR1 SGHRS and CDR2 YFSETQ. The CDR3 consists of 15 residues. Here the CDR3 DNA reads TGCGCCAGCAGCTTTTCGCCAGGGGAACGGGATGAGCAGTTCTTC. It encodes CASSFSPGERDEQFF.

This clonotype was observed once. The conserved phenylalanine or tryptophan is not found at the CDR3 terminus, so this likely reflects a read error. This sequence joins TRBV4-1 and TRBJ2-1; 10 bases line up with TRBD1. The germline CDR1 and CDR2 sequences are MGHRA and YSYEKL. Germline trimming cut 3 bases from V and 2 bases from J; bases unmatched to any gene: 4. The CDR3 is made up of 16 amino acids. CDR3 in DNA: TGCGCCAGCAGCCAGGGGACAGGGGAACCCTACAATGAGCAGTTCCTC. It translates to CASSQGTGEPYNEQFL.

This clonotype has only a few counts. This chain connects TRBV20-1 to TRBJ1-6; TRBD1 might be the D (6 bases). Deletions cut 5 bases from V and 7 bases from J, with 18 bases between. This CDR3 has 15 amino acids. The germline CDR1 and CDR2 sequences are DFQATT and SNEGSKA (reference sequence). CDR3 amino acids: CSAPKGGGVNSPLHF. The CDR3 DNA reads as TGCAGTGCTCCGAAAGGGGGAGGGGTCAATTCACCCCTCCACTTT.

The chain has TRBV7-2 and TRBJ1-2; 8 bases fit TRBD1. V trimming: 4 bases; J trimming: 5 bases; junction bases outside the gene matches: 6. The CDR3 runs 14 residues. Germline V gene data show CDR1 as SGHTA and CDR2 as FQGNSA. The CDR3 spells CASSYGTGRYGYTF. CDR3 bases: TGTGCCAGCAGCTATGGGACAGGACGGTATGGCTACACCTTC.

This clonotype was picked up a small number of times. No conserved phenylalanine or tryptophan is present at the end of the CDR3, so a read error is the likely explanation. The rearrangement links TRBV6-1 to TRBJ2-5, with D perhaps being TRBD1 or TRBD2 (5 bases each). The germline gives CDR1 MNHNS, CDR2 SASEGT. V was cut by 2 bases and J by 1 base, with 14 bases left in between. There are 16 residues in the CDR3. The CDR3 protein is CASSEWFGGIQETQYL. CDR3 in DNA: TGTGCCAGCAGTGAATGGTTTGGGGGAATCCAAGAGACCCAGTACCTC.

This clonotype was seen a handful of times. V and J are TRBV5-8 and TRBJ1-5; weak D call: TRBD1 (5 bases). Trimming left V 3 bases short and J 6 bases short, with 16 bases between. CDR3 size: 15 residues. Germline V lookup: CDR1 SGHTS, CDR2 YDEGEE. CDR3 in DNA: TGTGCCAGCAGCTCCGGGACCGCCACGGTTCAGCCCCAGCATTTT. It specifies CASSSGTATVQPQHF.

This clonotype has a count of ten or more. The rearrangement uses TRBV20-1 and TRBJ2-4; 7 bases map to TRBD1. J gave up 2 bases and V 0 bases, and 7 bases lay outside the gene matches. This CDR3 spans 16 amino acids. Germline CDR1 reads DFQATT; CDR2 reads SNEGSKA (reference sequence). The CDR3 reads CSARDLLQGTKNIQYF. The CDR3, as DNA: TGCAGTGCTAGAGACCTGTTACAGGGGACCAAAAACATTCAGTACTTC.

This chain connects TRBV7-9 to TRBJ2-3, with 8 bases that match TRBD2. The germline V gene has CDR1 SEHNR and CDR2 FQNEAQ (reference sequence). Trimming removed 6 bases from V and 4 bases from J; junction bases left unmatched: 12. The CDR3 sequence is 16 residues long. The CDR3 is CASSTTGTSESDTQYF. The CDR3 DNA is TGTGCCAGCAGTACGACCGGGACTAGTGAATCAGATACGCAGTATTTT.

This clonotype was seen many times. CDR3 region: CATSDLTGSTDTQYF. The CDR3 coding sequence is TGTGCCACCAGTGATTTGACAGGGAGCACAGATACGCAGTATTTT. The chain joins TRBV24-1 to TRBJ2-3; possibly TRBD1 for D (6 bases). V was cut by 0 bases and J by 0 bases, with 6 bases left in between. CDR1 and CDR2 from the germline V gene are KGHDR and SFDVKD. CDR3 length: 15 residues.

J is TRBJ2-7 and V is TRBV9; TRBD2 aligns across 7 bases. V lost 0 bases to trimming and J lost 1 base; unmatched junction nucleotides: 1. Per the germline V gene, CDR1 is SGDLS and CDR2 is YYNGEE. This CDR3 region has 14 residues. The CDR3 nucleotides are TGTGCCAGCAGCGTAGGAGCGGGATCCTACGAGCAGTACTTC. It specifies CASSVGAGSYEQYF. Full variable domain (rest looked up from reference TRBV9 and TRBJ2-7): DSGVTQTPKHLITATGQRVTLRCSPRSGDLSVYWYQQSLDQGLQFLIQYYNGEERAKGNILERFSAQQFPDLHSELNLSSLELGDSALYFCASSVGAGSYEQYFGPGTRLTVT.

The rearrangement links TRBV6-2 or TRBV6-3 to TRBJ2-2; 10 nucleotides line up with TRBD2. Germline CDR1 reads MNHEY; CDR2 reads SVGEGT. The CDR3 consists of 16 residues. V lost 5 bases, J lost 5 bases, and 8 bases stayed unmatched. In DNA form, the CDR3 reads TGTGCCAGCAGTGACCTAGCGGGAGCGGGTACCGGGGAGCTGTTTTTT. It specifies CASSDLAGAGTGELFF.

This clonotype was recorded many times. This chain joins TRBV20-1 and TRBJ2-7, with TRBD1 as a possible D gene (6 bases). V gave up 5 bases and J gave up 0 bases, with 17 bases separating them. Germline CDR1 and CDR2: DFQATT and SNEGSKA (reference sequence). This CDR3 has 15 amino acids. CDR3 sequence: CSAEPLTGLSYEQYF. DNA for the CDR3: TGCAGTGCTGAGCCTTTGACAGGCCTCTCCTACGAGCAGTACTTC.

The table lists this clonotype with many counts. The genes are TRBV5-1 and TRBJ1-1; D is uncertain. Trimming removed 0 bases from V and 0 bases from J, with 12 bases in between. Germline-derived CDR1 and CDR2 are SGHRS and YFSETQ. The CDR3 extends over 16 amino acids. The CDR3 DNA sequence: TGCGCCAGCAGCTTGGATGTCGGCGCAATGAACACTGAAGCTTTCTTT. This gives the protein CASSLDVGAMNTEAFF.

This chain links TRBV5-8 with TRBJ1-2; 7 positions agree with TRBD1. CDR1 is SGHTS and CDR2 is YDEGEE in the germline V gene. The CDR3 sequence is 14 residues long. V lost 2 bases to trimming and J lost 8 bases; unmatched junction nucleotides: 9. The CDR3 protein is CASSLLRTGSGYTF. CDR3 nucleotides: TGTGCCAGCAGCTTACTAAGGACAGGAAGCGGCTACACCTTC.

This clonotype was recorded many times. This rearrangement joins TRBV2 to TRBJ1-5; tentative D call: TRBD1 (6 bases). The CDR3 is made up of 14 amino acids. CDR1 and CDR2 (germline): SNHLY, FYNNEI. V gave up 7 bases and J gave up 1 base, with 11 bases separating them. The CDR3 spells CASTRGQSNQPQHF. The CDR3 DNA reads TGTGCCAGCACCCGGGGACAAAGCAATCAGCCCCAGCATTTT.

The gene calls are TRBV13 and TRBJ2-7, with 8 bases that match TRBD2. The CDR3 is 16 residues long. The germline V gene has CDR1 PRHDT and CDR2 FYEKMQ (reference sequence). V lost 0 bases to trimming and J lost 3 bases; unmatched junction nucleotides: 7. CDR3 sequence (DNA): TGTGCCAGCAGCTTAGGGGGACTAGTGATAAGCTACGAGCAGTACTTC. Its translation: CASSLGGLVISYEQYF.

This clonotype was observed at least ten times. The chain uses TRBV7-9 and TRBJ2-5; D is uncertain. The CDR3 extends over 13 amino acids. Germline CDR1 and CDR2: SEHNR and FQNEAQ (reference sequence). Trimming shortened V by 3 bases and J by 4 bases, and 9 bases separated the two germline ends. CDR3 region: CASSFPNLETQYF. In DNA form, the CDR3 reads TGTGCCAGCAGCTTCCCGAATCTAGAGACCCAGTACTTC.

This CDR3 reads CASSDFRGELFF. Here the CDR3 DNA reads TGTGCCAGCAGCGACTTCCGAGGGGAGCTGTTTTTT. The chain joins TRBV11-2 to TRBJ2-2, with no clear D. Germline CDR1 reads SGHAT; CDR2 reads FQNNGV. Trimming removed 5 bases at V and 8 bases at J, with 9 bases between. The CDR3 runs 12 residues.

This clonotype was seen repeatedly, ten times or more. For the CDR3, the DNA is TGCAGTGCTAGAGAAATCAGGGGGGGGGCTACAGTTCAGTATTTT. Amino acids: CSAREIRGGATVQYF. The rearrangement joins TRBV20-1 to TRBJ2-3, with D tentatively TRBD1 or TRBD2 (7 bases each). Per the germline V gene, CDR1 is DFQATT and CDR2 is SNEGSKA (reference sequence). V was shortened by 0 bases and J by 12 bases, with 22 bases between the two germline ends. The CDR3 is 15 residues long.

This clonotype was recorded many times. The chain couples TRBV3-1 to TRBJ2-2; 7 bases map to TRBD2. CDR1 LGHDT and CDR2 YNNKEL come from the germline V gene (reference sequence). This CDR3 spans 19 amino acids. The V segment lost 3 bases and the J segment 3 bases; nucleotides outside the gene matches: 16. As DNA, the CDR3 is TGTGCCAGCAGCCACCCCCTAGCGGTCTCTGATCTGTACACCGGGGAGCTGTTTTTT. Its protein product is CASSHPLAVSDLYTGELFF.

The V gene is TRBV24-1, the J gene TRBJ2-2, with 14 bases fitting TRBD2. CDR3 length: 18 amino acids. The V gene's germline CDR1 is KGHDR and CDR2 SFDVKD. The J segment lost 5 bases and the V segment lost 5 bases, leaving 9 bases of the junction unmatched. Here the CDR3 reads CATSGVGTSGSRTGELFF. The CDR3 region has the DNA TGTGCCACCAGTGGAGTGGGGACTAGCGGGAGTCGAACCGGGGAGCTGTTTTTT.

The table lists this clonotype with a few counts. CDR3 nucleotides: TGTGCCAGCAGTCATACGCGGAACACTGAAGCTTTCTTT. Amino acids: CASSHTRNTEAFF. The V gene is TRBV13, the J gene TRBJ1-1; D gene uncertain. The CDR3 is made up of 13 amino acids. The V end lost 6 bases, the J end lost 1 base, and 9 bases lay between the germline ends. The germline V gene has CDR1 PRHDT and CDR2 FYEKMQ (reference sequence).

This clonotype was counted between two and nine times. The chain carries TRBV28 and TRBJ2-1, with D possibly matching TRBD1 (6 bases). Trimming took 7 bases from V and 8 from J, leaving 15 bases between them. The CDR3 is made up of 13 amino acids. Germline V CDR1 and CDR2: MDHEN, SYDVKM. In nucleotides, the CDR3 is TGTGCCAGCAAGCCCGGGACAATCGATGAGCAGTTCTTC. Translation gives CASKPGTIDEQFF. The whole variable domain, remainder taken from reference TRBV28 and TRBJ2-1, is DVKVTQSSRYLVKRTGEKVFLECVQDMDHENMFWYRQDPGLGLRLIYFSYDVKMKEKGDIPEGYSVSREKKERFSLILESASTNQTSMYLCASKPGTIDEQFFGPGTRLTVL.

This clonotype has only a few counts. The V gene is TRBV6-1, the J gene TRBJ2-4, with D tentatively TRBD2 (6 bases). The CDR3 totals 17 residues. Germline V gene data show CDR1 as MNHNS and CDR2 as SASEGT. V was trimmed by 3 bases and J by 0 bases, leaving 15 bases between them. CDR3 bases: TGTGCCAGCAGTGAGAGGGGTCTAGCGTTAGCCAAAAACATTCAGTACTTC. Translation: CASSERGLALAKNIQYF.

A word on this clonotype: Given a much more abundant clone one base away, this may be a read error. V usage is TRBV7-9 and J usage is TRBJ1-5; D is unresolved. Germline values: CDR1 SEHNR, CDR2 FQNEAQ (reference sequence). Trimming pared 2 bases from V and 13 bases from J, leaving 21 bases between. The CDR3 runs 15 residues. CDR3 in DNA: TGTGCCAGCAGCTTATTAGCATCGGTCGCAGATACGCAGCATTTT. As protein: CASSLLASVADTQHF. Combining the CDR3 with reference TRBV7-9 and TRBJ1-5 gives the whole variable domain DTGVSQNPRHKITKRGQNVTFRCDPISEHNRLYWYRQTLGQGPEFLTYFQNEAQLEKSRLLSDRFSAERPKGSFSTLEIQRTEQGDSAMYLCASSLLASVADTQHFGDGTRLSIL.

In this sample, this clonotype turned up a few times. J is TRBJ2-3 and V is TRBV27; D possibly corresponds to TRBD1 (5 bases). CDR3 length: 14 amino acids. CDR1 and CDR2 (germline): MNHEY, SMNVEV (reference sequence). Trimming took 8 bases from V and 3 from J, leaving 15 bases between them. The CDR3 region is CASSRQGWTDTQYF. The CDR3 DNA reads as TGTGCCAGCTCGCGGCAGGGCTGGACAGATACGCAGTATTTT.

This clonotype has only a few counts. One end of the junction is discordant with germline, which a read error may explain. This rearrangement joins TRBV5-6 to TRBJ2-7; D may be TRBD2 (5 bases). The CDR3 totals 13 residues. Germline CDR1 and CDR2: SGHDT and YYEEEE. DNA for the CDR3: TGTGCCAGCAGCGCAGCGGTCTCCGACGAGCAGTACTTC. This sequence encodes CASSAAVSDEQYF.

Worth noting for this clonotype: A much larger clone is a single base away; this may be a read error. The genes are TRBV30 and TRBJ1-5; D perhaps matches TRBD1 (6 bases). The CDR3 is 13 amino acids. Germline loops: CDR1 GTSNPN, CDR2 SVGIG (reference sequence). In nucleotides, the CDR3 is TGTGCCTGGAGTGTCGGACAGAATCACCCCCAGCATTTT. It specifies CAWSVGQNHPQHF.